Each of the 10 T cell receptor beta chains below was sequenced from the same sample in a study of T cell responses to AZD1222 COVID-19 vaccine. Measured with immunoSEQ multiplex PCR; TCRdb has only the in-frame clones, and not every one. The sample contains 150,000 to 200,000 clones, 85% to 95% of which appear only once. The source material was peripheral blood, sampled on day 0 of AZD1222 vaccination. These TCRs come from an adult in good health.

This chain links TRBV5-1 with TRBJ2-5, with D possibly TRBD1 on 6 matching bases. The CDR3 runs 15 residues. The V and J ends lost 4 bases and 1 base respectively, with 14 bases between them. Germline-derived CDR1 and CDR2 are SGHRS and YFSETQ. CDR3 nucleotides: TGCGCCAGCAGCCTACAGGGTTCGGGCCAAGAGACCCAGTACTTC. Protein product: CASSLQGSGQETQYF.

CDR3 loop: CASSLVPGESSYNSPLHF. The CDR3 coding sequence is TGCGCCAGCAGCTTGGTCCCAGGGGAGAGCTCCTATAATTCACCCCTCCACTTT. The chain carries TRBV5-1 and TRBJ1-6; D might be TRBD1 (6 bases). Trimming stripped 0 bases from V and 0 bases from J, with 13 bases between. The CDR3 has 18 residues. Germline V lookup: CDR1 SGHRS, CDR2 YFSETQ.

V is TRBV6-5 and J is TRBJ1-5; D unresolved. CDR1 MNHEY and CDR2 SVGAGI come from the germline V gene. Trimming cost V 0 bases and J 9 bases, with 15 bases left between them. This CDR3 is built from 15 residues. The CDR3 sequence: CASSYSKALVGPQHF. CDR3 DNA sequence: TGTGCCAGCAGTTACTCGAAGGCCTTAGTGGGGCCCCAGCATTTT.

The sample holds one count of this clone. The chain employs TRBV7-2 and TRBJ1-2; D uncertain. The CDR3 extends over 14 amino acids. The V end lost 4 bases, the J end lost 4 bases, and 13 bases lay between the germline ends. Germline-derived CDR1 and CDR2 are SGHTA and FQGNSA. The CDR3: CASSSSPQTYGYTF. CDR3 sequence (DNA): TGTGCCAGCAGCTCCTCCCCACAGACCTATGGCTACACCTTC.

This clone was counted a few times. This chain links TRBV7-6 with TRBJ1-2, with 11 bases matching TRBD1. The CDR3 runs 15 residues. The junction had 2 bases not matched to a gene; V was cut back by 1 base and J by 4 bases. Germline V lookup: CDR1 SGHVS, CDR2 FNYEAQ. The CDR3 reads CASSLGTGGVYGYTF. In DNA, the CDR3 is TGTGCCAGCAGCTTAGGGACAGGGGGCGTCTATGGCTACACCTTC.

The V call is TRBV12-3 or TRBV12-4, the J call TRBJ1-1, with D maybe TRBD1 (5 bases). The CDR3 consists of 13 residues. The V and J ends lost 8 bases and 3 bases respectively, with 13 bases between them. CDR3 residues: CASASAGYTEAFF. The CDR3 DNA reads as TGTGCCAGCGCCTCGGCAGGGTACACTGAAGCTTTCTTT.

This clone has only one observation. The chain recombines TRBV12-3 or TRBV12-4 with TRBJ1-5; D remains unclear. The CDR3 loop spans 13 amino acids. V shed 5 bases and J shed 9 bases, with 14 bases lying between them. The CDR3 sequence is CASSQGPLGPQHF. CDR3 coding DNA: TGTGCCAGCAGTCAAGGGCCCCTCGGGCCCCAGCATTTT.

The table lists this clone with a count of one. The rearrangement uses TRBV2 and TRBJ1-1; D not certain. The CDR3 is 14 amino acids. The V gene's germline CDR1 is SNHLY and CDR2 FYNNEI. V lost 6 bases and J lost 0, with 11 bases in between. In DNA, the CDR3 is TGTGCCAGCAGAGGTTTCTTCATGAACACTGAAGCTTTCTTT. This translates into CASRGFFMNTEAFF.

The CDR3 DNA sequence: TGTGCCAGCAGTGCGTTCGACGGCCGTCCCCAGAATCGAGATACGCAGTATTTT. Protein sequence: CASSAFDGRPQNRDTQYF. The chain recombines TRBV6-1 with TRBJ2-3; D is unclear. CDR1 and CDR2 from the germline V gene are MNHNS and SASEGT. With 4 bases removed from V and 5 bases from J, the gap between germline ends came to 25 bases. The CDR3 spans 18 residues.

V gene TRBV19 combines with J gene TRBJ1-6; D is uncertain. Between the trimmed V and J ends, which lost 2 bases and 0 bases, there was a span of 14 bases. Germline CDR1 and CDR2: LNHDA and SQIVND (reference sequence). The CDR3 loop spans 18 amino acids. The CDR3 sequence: CASSILPRGSSYNSPLHF. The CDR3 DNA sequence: TGTGCCAGTAGTATACTACCCCGTGGGAGCTCCTATAATTCACCCCTCCACTTT.